This is a list of T cell receptor beta chains from one sample in a study of shared clonotypes between healthy human individuals. Clones were read by immunoSEQ multiplex PCR, and TCRdb kept only the in-frame ones, dropping some. In the table there are about a million clones, roughly 80% of which are singletons. The sequenced material came from memory CD4+ T cells sorted from blood. The source of these receptors is a man aged 18 to 30 in good health. The CDR3 runs from the conserved cysteine through the conserved F or W. A D gene is named only where the DNA matches it firmly. Size is stated for part of the rows, as once, few or many counts, or as a class when the clone is expanded.

abundance,d_gene,v_gene,j_gene,CDR3nt,CDR3aa
NA,NA,TRBV6-1,TRBJ1-2,TGTGCCAGCAGTGAGAGGGGCAGAGCTAACTATGGCTACACCTTC,CASSERGRANYGYTF
NA,TRBD1,TRBV4-3,TRBJ2-7,TGCGCCAGCAGCCAAGATCTGACAGGGTGGGCGATGGAGCAGTACTTC,CASSQDLTGWAMEQYF
NA,NA,TRBV6-1,TRBJ2-3,TGTGCCAGCAGGAAACTAGCTGCAGATACGCAGTATTTT,CASRKLAADTQYF
few,TRBD2,TRBV9,TRBJ2-5,TGTGCCAGCAGCCCCTCGACTAGCGGGAAGTGGGAGACCCAGTACTTC,CASSPSTSGKWETQYF
once,TRBD2,TRBV10-3,TRBJ2-4,TGTGCTTCCGAGGCTAGCGGGGGGCCGGGCAGCAACATTCAGTACTTC,CASEASGGPGSNIQYF
NA,TRBD1,TRBV10-3,TRBJ1-2,TGTGCCATTTCCGGGACAGGGGATAACTATGGCTACACCTTC,CAISGTGDNYGYTF
NA,TRBD2,TRBV4-2,TRBJ2-2,TGTGCCAGCAGCCAAGAGAAACTAGCGGGGACCAACACCGGGGAGCTGTTTTTT,CASSQEKLAGTNTGELFF
NA,NA,TRBV7-8,TRBJ1-4,TGTGCCAGCACCCTTTCAACGGGTTCTAATGAAAAACTGTTTTTT,CASTLSTGSNEKLFF
once,NA,TRBV6-4,TRBJ2-3,TGTGCCAGCAGCGTGGACTACACAGATACGCAGTATTTT,CASSVDYTDTQYF
NA,NA,TRBV10-1,TRBJ1-1,TGCGCCAGCAGCCCCCAGAGGAACACTGAAGCTTTCTTT,CASSPQRNTEAFF
NA,TRBD1,TRBV5-1,TRBJ1-1,TGCGCCAGCAGCCTCAGGGGGCTAGGCACTGAAGCTTTCTTT,CASSLRGLGTEAFF
NA,TRBD1,TRBV5-1,TRBJ2-5,TGCGCCAGCAGCCGTGACCCCGGGACAGGGGCAGAGACCCAGTACTTC,CASSRDPGTGAETQYF
NA,NA,TRBV27,TRBJ2-3,TGTGCCAGGTATTGGACCAACAGGGACACAGATACGCAGTATTTT,CARYWTNRDTDTQYF
NA,NA,TRBV27,TRBJ2-7,TGTGCCAGCAGTTTACACGTCGGGAACAGTCTTCGGGCCTACGAGCAGTACTTC,CASSLHVGNSLRAYEQYF
NA,TRBD1,TRBV7-2,TRBJ2-1,TGTGCCAGCAGCTTACGGACAGGCCTTATCTACAATGAGCAGTTCTTC,CASSLRTGLIYNEQFF
NA,NA,TRBV10-1,TRBJ2-7,TGCGCCAGCAGTGAGCAGCGGTTCTCCTACGAGCAGTACTTC,CASSEQRFSYEQYF
NA,TRBD1,TRBV6-1,TRBJ1-2,TGTGCCAGCAGTGAAGCGTCGAGACAGGGAAACGTAGGCTACACCTTC,CASSEASRQGNVGYTF
NA,NA,TRBV2,TRBJ2-7,TGTGCCAGCCGTCGCCATCTGACTGAGCAGTACTTC,CASRRHLTEQYF
NA,NA,TRBV28,TRBJ2-7,TGTGCCAGCAGCGCCAGGCTAGCGTCCTACGAGCAGTACTTC,CASSARLASYEQYF
NA,TRBD1,TRBV5-6,TRBJ2-1,TGTGCCAGCAGCTTGTATTGGGACAGACTACAAGGTGAGCAGTTCTTC,CASSLYWDRLQGEQFF
NA,NA,TRBV5-4,TRBJ2-3,TGTGCCAGCAGCCCTCCGAGGGGAACTAGCACAGATACGCAGTATTTT,CASSPPRGTSTDTQYF
NA,TRBD2,TRBV28,TRBJ2-7,TGTGCCACCGAGGTGGCTAGCGGGAATGGAGGATACGAGCAGTACTTC,CATEVASGNGGYEQYF
once,NA,TRBV18,TRBJ2-1,TGTGCCAGCTCACCCCAACACGGTTCCTACAATGAGCAGTTCTTC,CASSPQHGSYNEQFF
many,NA,TRBV28,TRBJ1-5,TGTGCCAGCAGTTTATGGGACAGCGGTCAGCCCCAGCATTTT,CASSLWDSGQPQHF
NA,NA,TRBV20-1,TRBJ1-4,TGCAGTGCTTGGACGAGCGAAAAACTGTTTTTT,CSAWTSEKLFF
NA,NA,TRBV7-3,TRBJ2-5,TGTGCCAGCAGCCCGACAGTTCAAGAGACCCAGTACTTC,CASSPTVQETQYF
NA,NA,TRBV19,TRBJ2-7,TGTGCCAGTAGCAACACGGGACGAAACTACGACGAGCAGTACTTC,CASSNTGRNYDEQYF
few,TRBD1,TRBV28,TRBJ1-1,TGTGCCAGTAATCAGGGGGCCCGGGAAGCTTTCTTT,CASNQGAREAFF
NA,TRBD1,TRBV5-1,TRBJ1-1,TGCGCCAGCAGCTCACAGGGGGTTGGGGGCACTGAAGCTTTCTTT,CASSSQGVGGTEAFF
NA,NA,TRBV7-9,TRBJ2-3,TGTGCCAGCAGCTTGGCGGGTCCCACAGATACGCAGTATTTT,CASSLAGPTDTQYF
NA,TRBD2,TRBV10-1,TRBJ2-7,TGCGCCAGCAGTGAGTTGGCTAGCGGGGGTCACGAGCAGTACTTC,CASSELASGGHEQYF
few,TRBD1,TRBV7-2,TRBJ2-3,TGTGCCAGCAGCCCACAGGGGGGAGAATCAGATACGCAGTATTTT,CASSPQGGESDTQYF
NA,TRBD2,TRBV6-4,TRBJ2-1,TGTGCCAGCAGCCTCGGGGGGGCCAACAATGAGCAGTTCTTC,CASSLGGANNEQFF
NA,NA,TRBV10-2,TRBJ1-2,TGCGCCAGCAGTGAGCCGCAATCGGTCTATGGCTACACCTTC,CASSEPQSVYGYTF
many,NA,TRBV11-2,TRBJ2-7,TGTGCCAGCGGAGCGACATGGGGCAACTACGAGCAGTACTTC,CASGATWGNYEQYF
NA,TRBD1,TRBV28,TRBJ2-1,TGTGCCAGCAGTTCACCTGGGACAGGTATCCATGAGCAGTTCTTC,CASSSPGTGIHEQFF
NA,TRBD1,TRBV5-1,TRBJ1-1,TGCGCCAGCAGCTTGGGGTCAGGGGGTTTTGGCACTGAAGCTTTCTTT,CASSLGSGGFGTEAFF
NA,NA,TRBV7-9,TRBJ2-7,TGTGCCAGCAGCTTTCTGGCAGGCCCCTACGAGCAGTACTTC,CASSFLAGPYEQYF
few,NA,TRBV11-2,TRBJ2-5,TGTGCCAGCAGCTTATTCTCCCTGATTGGGGCAAAGTCACAAGAGACCCAGTACTTC,CASSLFSLIGAKSQETQYF
NA,NA,TRBV19,TRBJ1-5,TGTGCCAGTAGTGGTACCAGGGGAGTCGATCAGCCCCAGCATTTT,CASSGTRGVDQPQHF
many,NA,TRBV19,TRBJ1-5,TGTGCCAGTAGTCGAGATCCGGAGGCAGCCCAGCATTTT,CASSRDPEAAQHF
NA,TRBD1,TRBV7-2,TRBJ2-1,TGTGCCAGCAGGTCGACAGGGGGCAGAAATGAGCAGTTCTTC,CASRSTGGRNEQFF
NA,NA,TRBV2,TRBJ1-1,TGTGCCAGCAGTGAGTGGACAAGCAGCAGGAACACTGAAGCTTTCTTT,CASSEWTSSRNTEAFF
NA,TRBD1,TRBV5-6,TRBJ2-5,TGTGCCAGCAGCTTGCTCGGGACAGAGATACAAGAGACCCAGTACTTC,CASSLLGTEIQETQYF
NA,TRBD2,TRBV14,TRBJ2-5,TGTGCCAGCAGTCAACCGAGTACTAGCGGGGGACTAGAAGAGACCCAGTACTTC,CASSQPSTSGGLEETQYF
NA,NA,TRBV9,TRBJ1-4,TGTGCCAGCAGCGTGGGGGCCGCAGGGGACGAAAAACTGTTTTTT,CASSVGAAGDEKLFF
NA,TRBD2,TRBV11-3,TRBJ2-3,TGTGCCAGCGCTAGCGGGGGGGAGAGCACAGATACGCAGTATTTT,CASASGGESTDTQYF
NA,NA,TRBV23-1,TRBJ2-5,TGCGCCAGCAGTCCTTCAGGCAAAGAGACCCAGTACTTC,CASSPSGKETQYF
NA,NA,TRBV2,TRBJ1-5,TGTGCCAGCAGTGAAGGTCAGGATAGCAATCAGCCCCAGCATTTT,CASSEGQDSNQPQHF
few,NA,TRBV6-1,TRBJ1-5,TGTGCCAGCAGACGGGCCCGGGGAAACAATCAGCCCCAGCATTTT,CASRRARGNNQPQHF
few,NA,TRBV28,TRBJ1-3,TGTGCCAGCGTCCCCGAGGGTTCTGGAAACACCATATATTTT,CASVPEGSGNTIYF
many,NA,TRBV4-2,TRBJ2-7,TGTGCCAGCAGCCAAGATTACAACGAGCAGTACTTC,CASSQDYNEQYF
NA,NA,TRBV9,TRBJ2-1,TGTGCCAGCAGCGTATCGGCGGCCTACTACAATGAGCAGTTCTTC,CASSVSAAYYNEQFF